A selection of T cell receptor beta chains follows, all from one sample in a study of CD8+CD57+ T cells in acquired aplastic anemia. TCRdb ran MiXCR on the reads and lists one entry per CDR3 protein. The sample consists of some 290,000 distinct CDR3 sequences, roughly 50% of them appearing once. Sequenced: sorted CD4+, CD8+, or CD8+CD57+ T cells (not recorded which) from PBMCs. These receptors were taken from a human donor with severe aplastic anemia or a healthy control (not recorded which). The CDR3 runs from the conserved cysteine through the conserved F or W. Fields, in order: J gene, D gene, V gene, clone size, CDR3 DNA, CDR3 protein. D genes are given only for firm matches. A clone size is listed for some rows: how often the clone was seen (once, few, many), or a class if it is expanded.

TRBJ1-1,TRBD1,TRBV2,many,TGTGCCAGCAGGACCGGAGGGGGGACAGGGGGCACTGAAGCTTTCTTT,CASRTGGGTGGTEAFF
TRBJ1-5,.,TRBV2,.,TGTGCCAGCACCATCTGGGGCAATCAGCCCCAGCATTTT,CASTIWGNQPQHF
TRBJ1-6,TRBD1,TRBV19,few,TGTGCCAGTAGCGAACAGGGGGCTAATTCACCCCTCCACTTT,CASSEQGANSPLHF
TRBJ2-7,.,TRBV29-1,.,TGCAGCGTTGAAAGCCACAACTACGAGCAGTACTTC,CSVESHNYEQYF
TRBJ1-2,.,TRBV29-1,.,.,CSVATGNRGYIF
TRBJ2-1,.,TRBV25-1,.,TGTGCCAGCAGTGAATATAAGGGAAGCAATGAGCAGTTCTTC,CASSEYKGSNEQFF
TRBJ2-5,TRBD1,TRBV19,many,TGTGCCAGTAGTATAGAGGCAGGGGGACAAGAGACCCAGTACTTC,CASSIEAGGQETQYF
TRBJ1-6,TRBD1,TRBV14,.,TGTGCCAGCAGCCAGGGACAGGGGACCTTTTTGGCCCTCCACTTT,CASSQGQGTFLALHF
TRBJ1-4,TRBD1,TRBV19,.,TGTGCCAGTAGTTCAGTGGACAGGGGGTACGAAAAACTGTTTTTT,CASSSVDRGYEKLFF
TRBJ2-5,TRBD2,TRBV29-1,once,TGCAGCGTTGGGCTCGTGGGCGGGGGGCGAGGGACCCAGTACTTC,CSVGLVGGGRGTQYF
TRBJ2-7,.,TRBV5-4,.,TGTGCCAGCAGCTTGGCCGGGTTCTACGAGCAGTACTTC,CASSLAGFYEQYF
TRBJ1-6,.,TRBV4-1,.,TGCGCCAGCAGCCAAGATGGTCAGGGAGGGAATTCACCCCTCCACTTT,CASSQDGQGGNSPLHF
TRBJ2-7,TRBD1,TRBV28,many,TGTGCCAGCAGTTTCCGGGACAGCTCCTACGAGCAGTACTTC,CASSFRDSSYEQYF
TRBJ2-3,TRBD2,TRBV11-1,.,TGTGCCAGCAACCGACCGGGAGGGGTCACAGATACGCAGTATTTT,CASNRPGGVTDTQYF
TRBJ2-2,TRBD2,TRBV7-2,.,TGTGCCAGCAGCTCCTTAGGCGGGGGTACCGGGGAGCTGTTTTTT,CASSSLGGGTGELFF
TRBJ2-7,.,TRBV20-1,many,TGCAGTGCTAGAGATCATCTCAGGGTCGAGCAGTACTTC,CSARDHLRVEQYF
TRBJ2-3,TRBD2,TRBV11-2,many,TGTGCCAGCAGCCCTACTAGCGGGGGGGCCTATGTGGAAGATACGCAGTATTTT,CASSPTSGGAYVEDTQYF
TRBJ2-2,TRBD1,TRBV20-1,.,TGCGCCTCCCAAGGGGGCCACGGGGAGCTGTTTTTT,CASQGGHGELFF
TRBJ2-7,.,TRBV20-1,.,TGCAGTGCTAACCCGGGGTCAGCCCACGAGCAGTACTTC,CSANPGSAHEQYF
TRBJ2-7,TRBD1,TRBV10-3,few,TGTGCCATCAGTGGGGGACAGTTATCCTACGAGCAGTACTTC,CAISGGQLSYEQYF
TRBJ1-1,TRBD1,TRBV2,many,TGTGCCAGCAGTGAGGCCCTTAGAGGGGGCTCTGAAGCTTTCTTT,CASSEALRGGSEAFF
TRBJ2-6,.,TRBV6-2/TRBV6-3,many,TGTGCCAGCAGTTACGGGGGTGGTGGGGCCAACGTCCTGACTTTC,CASSYGGGGANVLTF
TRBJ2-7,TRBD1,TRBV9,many,TGTGCCAGCAGCGTAGGAGGGGACAGCTCCTACGAGCAGTACTTC,CASSVGGDSSYEQYF
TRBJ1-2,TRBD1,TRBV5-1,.,TGCGCCAGCAGCGCGGACAGGGTTTCCTATGGCTACACCTTC,CASSADRVSYGYTF
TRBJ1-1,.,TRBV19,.,TGTGCCAGTAGTCCTCCCGCCCCCGGGAACACTGAAGCTTTCTTT,CASSPPAPGNTEAFF
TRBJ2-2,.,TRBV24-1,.,TGTGCCACCAGTTCCCAGAGTAACACCGGGGAGCTGTTTTTT,CATSSQSNTGELFF
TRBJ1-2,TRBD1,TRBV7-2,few,TGTGCCAGCAGTGGACAGGGCGGTGGCTACACCTTC,CASSGQGGGYTF
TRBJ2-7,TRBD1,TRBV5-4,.,TGTGCCAGCAGCTTAAGGTGGTCCAGCGGGACAGGGTACCACGAGCAGTACTTC,CASSLRWSSGTGYHEQYF
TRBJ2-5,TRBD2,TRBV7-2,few,TGTGCCAGCAGGGGAGCTAGCGGAGAGACCCAGTACTTC,CASRGASGETQYF
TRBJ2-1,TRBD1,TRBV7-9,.,TGTGCCAGCAGCTTAGTTGGGGACAGGCACAATGAGCAGTTCTTC,CASSLVGDRHNEQFF
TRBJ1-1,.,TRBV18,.,TGTGCCAGCTCACCAACCGACTACAGACAGAGGAACACTGAAGCTTTCTTT,CASSPTDYRQRNTEAFF
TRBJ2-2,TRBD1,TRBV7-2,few,TGTGCCAGCAGTCCAGGGGGAGCGAACACCGGGGAGCTGTTTTTT,CASSPGGANTGELFF
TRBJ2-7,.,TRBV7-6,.,TGTGCCAGCAGTGAATATGGGAGTGGGTACGAGCAGTACTTC,CASSEYGSGYEQYF
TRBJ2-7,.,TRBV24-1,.,TGTGCCACCAGTGACCTAACCGGTCCCTCCGACGAGCAGTACTTC,CATSDLTGPSDEQYF
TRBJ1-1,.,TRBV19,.,TGTGCCAGTAGTTTCCGCCCCTCAGGGAACACTGAAGCTTTCTTT,CASSFRPSGNTEAFF
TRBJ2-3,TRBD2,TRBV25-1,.,TGTGCCATCAGTGAGTCCAGCGGGAGAGGCCCAGATACGCAGTATTTT,CAISESSGRGPDTQYF
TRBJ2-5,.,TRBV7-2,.,TGTGCCAGCAGCTATTTTGGGGGGGGGCAGGAGACCCAGTACTTC,CASSYFGGGQETQYF
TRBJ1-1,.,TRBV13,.,TGTGCCAGCAGCCCCGGAGGGATGCGTGAAGCTTTCTTT,CASSPGGMREAFF
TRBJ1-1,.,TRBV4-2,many,TGTGCCAGCAGCCAAGATCGAGGCAAGAACACTGAAGCTTTCTTT,CASSQDRGKNTEAFF
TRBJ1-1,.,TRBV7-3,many,TGTGCCAGCAGCCAAGAAGGCAGGAACACTGAAGCTTTCTTT,CASSQEGRNTEAFF
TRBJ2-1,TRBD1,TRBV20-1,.,TGCAGAGCCGTGGGACAGGGAGTAAATGAGCAGTTCTTC,CRAVGQGVNEQFF
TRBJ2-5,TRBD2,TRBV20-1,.,TGCAGTGCTGCCCTCCCACTAGCGGGGGAAGGAGAGACCCAGTACTTC,CSAALPLAGEGETQYF
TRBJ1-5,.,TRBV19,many,TGTGCCAGTAGTACGGACACTTATAGCAATCAGCCCCAGCATTTT,CASSTDTYSNQPQHF
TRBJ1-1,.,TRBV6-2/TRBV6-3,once,TGTGCCAGCAGACTTAACATTGAAGCTTTCTTT,CASRLNIEAFF
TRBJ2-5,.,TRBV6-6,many,TGTGCCAGCAGGCCCGATCAGCAAGAGACCCAGTACTTC,CASRPDQQETQYF
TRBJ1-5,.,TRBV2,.,TGTGCCAGCCACCTACAGGGAGATGGGGAGTATATATTGAATCAGCCCCAGCATTTT,CASHLQGDGEYILNQPQHF
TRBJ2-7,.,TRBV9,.,TGTGCCAGCAGCGTGGGTCCAATCTACGAGCAGTACTTC,CASSVGPIYEQYF
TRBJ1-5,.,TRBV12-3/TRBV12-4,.,TGTGCCAGCAGTTTAGGGCGCTACAGGGCCGGAGATAGCAATCAGCCCCAGCATTTT,CASSLGRYRAGDSNQPQHF
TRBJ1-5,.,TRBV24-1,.,TGTGCTAGCATTGCGATCGGCAATCAGCCCCAGCATTTT,CASIAIGNQPQHF
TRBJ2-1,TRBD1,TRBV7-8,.,TGTGCCAGCAGCTTAGTAGGGGGCGAAAACAATGAGCAGTTCTTC,CASSLVGGENNEQFF
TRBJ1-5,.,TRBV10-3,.,TGTGCCAGCAGTGGAGGGGGGAAGAATCAGCCCCAGCATTTT,CASSGGGKNQPQHF
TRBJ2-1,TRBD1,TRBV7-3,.,TGTGCCAGCGACGCTGCCTTAGTCAGGGGGCTAAATGAGCAGTTCTTC,CASDAALVRGLNEQFF
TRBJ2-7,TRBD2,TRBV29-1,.,TGCAGCGTTGAAGGGACGAGGGCGGGAGGGGGCGAGCAGTACTTC,CSVEGTRAGGGEQYF
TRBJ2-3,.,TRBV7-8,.,TGTGCCAGCAGCCGTAGCAATCAGCCCCCAGATACGCAGTATTTT,CASSRSNQPPDTQYF
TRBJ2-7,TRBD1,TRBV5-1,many,TGCGCCAGCAGCCAGCCGAGGACAGGAAGCGAGCAGTACTTC,CASSQPRTGSEQYF
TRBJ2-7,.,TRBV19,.,TGTGCCAGTAGTGATGACTACCCTACCTACGAGCAGTACTTC,CASSDDYPTYEQYF
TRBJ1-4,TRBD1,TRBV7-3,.,TGTGCCAGCAGCTTAAGGGACAGGGACAGAGGAAAACTGTTTTTT,CASSLRDRDRGKLFF
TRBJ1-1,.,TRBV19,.,TGTGCCAGCACGTCCCGCATGAACACTGAAGCTTTCTTT,CASTSRMNTEAFF
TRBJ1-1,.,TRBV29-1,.,TGCAGCGTTGAAGATCTCCAACGGGACACTGAAGCTTTCTTC,CSVEDLQRDTEAFF